The TCR beta chain described here comes from a study of Tregs in tolerant kidney transplant recipients. Some clones are missing from TCRdb's copy, which holds only in-frame ones; the method was immunoSEQ multiplex PCR. The sample consists of thousands of clones, more than 55% of them appearing once. About this clone itself: Its antigen is unidentified.

The CDR3 spans 15 residues. Germline CDR1 reads SGHRS; CDR2 reads YFSETQ. With 0 bases clipped from V and 2 bases from J, the junction kept 5 bases outside the gene matches. The chain has TRBV5-1 and TRBJ2-7; 7 nucleotides align to TRBD1. Specimen: CD8+ T cells from blood cultured with allogeneic cells. This sequence originates from a human donor in good health. CDR3 nucleotides: TGCGCCAGCAGCTTGGATGGCAGGGGGACCTACGAGCAGTACTTC. Its protein is CASSLDGRGTYEQYF.